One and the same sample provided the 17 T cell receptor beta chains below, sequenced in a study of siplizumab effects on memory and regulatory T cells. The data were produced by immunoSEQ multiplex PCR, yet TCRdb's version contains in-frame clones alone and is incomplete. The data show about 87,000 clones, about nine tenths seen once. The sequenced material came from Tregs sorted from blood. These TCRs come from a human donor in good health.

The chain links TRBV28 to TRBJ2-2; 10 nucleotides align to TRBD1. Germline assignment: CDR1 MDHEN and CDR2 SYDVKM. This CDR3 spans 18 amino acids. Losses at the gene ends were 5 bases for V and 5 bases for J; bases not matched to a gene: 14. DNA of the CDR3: TGTGCCAGCAGTGACCTTCCGGGACAGGGGCGTCGGACCGGGGAGCTGTTTTTT. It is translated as CASSDLPGQGRRTGELFF.

The chain's CDR3 is CASSLARGLETQYF. The DNA of the CDR3 is TGTGCCAGCAGCTTGGCTCGGGGGTTGGAGACCCAGTACTTC. The rearrangement joins TRBV5-4 to TRBJ2-5, with a tentative D call TRBD2 (6 bases). Trimming pared 0 bases from V and 5 bases from J, leaving 11 bases between. Germline V gives CDR1 SGHNT, CDR2 YYREEE (reference sequence). The CDR3 runs to 14 residues.

The CDR3 coding sequence is TGTGCCAGCAGTGAACAAGGGGTAAGGTACAATGAGCAGTTCTTC. It codes for CASSEQGVRYNEQFF. The V gene is TRBV6-1, the J gene TRBJ2-1, with D perhaps matching TRBD1 (5 bases). The V end lost 2 bases, the J end lost 4 bases, and 12 bases lay between the germline ends. The CDR3 spans 15 residues. Germline CDR1 and CDR2: MNHNS and SASEGT.

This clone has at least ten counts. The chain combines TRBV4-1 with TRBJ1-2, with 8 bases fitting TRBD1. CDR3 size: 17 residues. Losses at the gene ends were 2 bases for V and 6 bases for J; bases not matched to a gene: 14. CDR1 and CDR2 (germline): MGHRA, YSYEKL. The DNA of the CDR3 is TGCGCCAGCAGCCAACCGCTTCGAGCGACAGGGGTGGATGGCTACACCTTC. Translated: CASSQPLRATGVDGYTF.

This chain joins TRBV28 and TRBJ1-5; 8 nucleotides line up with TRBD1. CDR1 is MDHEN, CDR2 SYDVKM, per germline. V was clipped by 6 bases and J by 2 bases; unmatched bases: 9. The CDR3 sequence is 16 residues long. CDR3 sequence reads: CASRPQGVRGNQPQHF. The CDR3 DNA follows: TGTGCCAGCAGACCACAGGGGGTTAGGGGCAATCAGCCCCAGCATTTT.

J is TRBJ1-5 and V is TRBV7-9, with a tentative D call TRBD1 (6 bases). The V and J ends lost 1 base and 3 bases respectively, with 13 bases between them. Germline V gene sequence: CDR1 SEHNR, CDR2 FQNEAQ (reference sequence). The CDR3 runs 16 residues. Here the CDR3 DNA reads TGTGCCAGCAGCTTAGAAGTCGGGGGCTACAATCAGCCCCAGCATTTT. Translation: CASSLEVGGYNQPQHF.

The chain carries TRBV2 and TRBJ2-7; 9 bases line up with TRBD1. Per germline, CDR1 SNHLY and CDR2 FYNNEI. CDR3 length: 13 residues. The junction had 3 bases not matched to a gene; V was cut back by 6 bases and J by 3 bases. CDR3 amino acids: CASRWDRDYEQYF. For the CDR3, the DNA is TGTGCCAGCAGGTGGGACAGGGACTACGAGCAGTACTTC.

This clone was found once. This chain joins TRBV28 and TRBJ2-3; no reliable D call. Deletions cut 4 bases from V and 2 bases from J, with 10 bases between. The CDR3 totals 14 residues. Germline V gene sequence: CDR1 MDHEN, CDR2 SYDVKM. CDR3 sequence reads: CASSSPSYTDTQYF. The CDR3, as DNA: TGTGCCAGCAGTTCGCCGAGTTACACAGATACGCAGTATTTT.

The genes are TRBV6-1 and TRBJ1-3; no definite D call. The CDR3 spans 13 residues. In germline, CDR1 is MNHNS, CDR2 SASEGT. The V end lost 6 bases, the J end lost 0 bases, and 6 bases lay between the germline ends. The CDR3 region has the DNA TGTGCCAGCAGACATGCCTCTGGAAACACCATATATTTT. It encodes CASRHASGNTIYF.

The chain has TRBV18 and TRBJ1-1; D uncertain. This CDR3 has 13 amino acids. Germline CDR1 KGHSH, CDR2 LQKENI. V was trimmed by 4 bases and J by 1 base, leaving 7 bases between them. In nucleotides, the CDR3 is TGTGCCAGCTCACTGCTTGAGAACACTGAAGCTTTCTTT. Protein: CASSLLENTEAFF.

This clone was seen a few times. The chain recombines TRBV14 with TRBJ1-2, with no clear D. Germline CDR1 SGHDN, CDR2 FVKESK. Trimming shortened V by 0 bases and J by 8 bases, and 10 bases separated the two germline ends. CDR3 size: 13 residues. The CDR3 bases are TGTGCCAGCAGCCAAGATATGGCAAACGGCTACACCTTC. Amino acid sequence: CASSQDMANGYTF.

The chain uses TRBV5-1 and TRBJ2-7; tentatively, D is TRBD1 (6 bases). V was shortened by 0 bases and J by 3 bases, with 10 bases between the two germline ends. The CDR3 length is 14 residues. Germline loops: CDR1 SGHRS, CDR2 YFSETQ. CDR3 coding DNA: TGCGCCAGCAGCTTGGACGGCAGGGGCTACGAGCAGTACTTC. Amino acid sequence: CASSLDGRGYEQYF.

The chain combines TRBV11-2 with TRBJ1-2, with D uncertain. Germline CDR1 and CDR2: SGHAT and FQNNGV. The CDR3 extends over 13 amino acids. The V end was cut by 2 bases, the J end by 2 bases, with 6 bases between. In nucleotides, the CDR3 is TGTGCCAGCAGCTTATCCGGGAACTATGGCTACACCTTC. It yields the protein CASSLSGNYGYTF.

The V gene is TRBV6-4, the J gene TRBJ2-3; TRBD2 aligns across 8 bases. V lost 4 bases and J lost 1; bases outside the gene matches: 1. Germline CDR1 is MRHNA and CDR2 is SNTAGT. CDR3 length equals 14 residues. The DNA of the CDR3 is TGTGCCAGCAGTGCGGGGGGGGGCACAGATACGCAGTATTTT. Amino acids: CASSAGGGTDTQYF.

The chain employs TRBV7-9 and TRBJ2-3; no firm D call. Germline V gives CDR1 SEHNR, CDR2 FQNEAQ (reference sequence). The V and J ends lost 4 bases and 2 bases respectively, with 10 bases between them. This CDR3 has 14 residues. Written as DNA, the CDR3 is TGTGCCAGCAGCTATGATCGAGTCACAGATACGCAGTATTTT. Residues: CASSYDRVTDTQYF.

CDR3 coding DNA: TGCGCCAGCAGCTTGTGGGTGAACACTGAAGCTTTCTTT. Translation gives CASSLWVNTEAFF. The rearrangement joins TRBV5-1 to TRBJ1-1; D ambiguous. V was trimmed by 1 base and J by 0 bases, leaving 4 bases between them. This CDR3 comprises 13 residues. Germline CDR1 reads SGHRS; CDR2 reads YFSETQ.

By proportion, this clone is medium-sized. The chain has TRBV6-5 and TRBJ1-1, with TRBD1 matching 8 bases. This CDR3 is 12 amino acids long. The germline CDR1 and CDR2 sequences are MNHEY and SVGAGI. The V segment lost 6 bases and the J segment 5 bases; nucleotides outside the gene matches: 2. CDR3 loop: CASSRGQTEAFF. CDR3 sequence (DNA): TGTGCCAGCAGCAGGGGGCAGACTGAAGCTTTCTTT.